This TCR beta chain was recovered during a study of cytomegalovirus exposure and HLA in healthy donors. Study overall: From about 170 million T cells, an earlier analysis saw some 120 million unique TCR beta sequences.

Study-level results: A later analysis linked 15,000 to 20,000 TCR beta sequences to HLA alleles at 0.05 false discovery rate. There were three CMV-associated chains whose specificity for CMV antigens was confirmed in vitro.

This CDR3 spans 15 amino acids. The V segment lost 7 bases and the J segment 5 bases; nucleotides outside the gene matches: 7. Germline CDR1 reads SGHRS; CDR2 reads YFSETQ. Worth noting for this clone: No antigen is known for it.

Primers: 60 Vbeta forward and 13 Jbeta reverse. Sequencing used immunoSEQ multiplex PCR; TCRdb keeps in-frame clones, though not all of them. The sample consists of 150,000 to 200,000 clones, approximately 81% of them appearing once. Sequencing input: PBMCs. V gene TRBV5-1 combines with J gene TRBJ2-1, with 12 nucleotides matching TRBD2. The receptor comes from a boy aged 2 to 10 in good health and CMV-seronegative. This CDR3 reads CASYWTSGIDNEQFF. The DNA for the CDR3 is TGCGCCAGCTACTGGACTAGCGGGATCGACAATGAGCAGTTCTTC.